The 17 T cell receptor beta chains in this list originate from one sample, sequenced in a study of T-cell memory formation after mild COVID-19. One entry per CDR3 protein, called by TCRdb with MiXCR from the 5' RACE reads. This table has under 150,000 distinct CDR3 sequences, approximately 21% appearing once. The sequenced sample consisted of PBMCs or a T cell subset sorted from them (not recorded which). The receptors were sampled from a man between 18 and 35 years old who had mild COVID-19 (a few samples of this study predate the infection). Cell type and time point are not known.

The rearrangement joins TRBV29-1 to TRBJ2-5; D gene ambiguous. The CDR3 sequence is 12 residues long. Germline V gene lookup returns CDR1 SQVTM and CDR2 ANQGSEA. Trimming took off 4 bases at V and 1 base at J, with 7 bases between the two ends. The chain's CDR3 is CSVVHLQETQYF. As DNA, the CDR3 is TGCAGCGTTGTACATCTCCAAGAGACCCAGTACTTC.

This clonotype was counted only a few times. The chain recombines TRBV5-1 with TRBJ2-5; tentatively, D is TRBD1 or TRBD2 (6 bases each). Germline CDR1 is SGHRS and CDR2 is YFSETQ. Trimming took off 0 bases at V and 4 bases at J, with 10 bases between the two ends. This CDR3 has 14 amino acids. The CDR3 sequence is CASSLEGGRETQYF. CDR3 sequence (DNA): TGCGCCAGCAGCTTGGAGGGGGGCCGAGAGACCCAGTACTTC.

In this sample, this clonotype turned up once. The rearrangement links TRBV7-9 to TRBJ1-1, with D unclear. The V and J ends lost 5 bases and 1 base respectively, with 11 bases between them. This CDR3 spans 14 amino acids. The germline CDR1 and CDR2 sequences are SEHNR and FQNEAQ (reference sequence). The CDR3 region is CASSTVGPNTEAFF. The CDR3 nucleotides read TGTGCCAGCAGCACGGTTGGCCCGAACACTGAAGCTTTCTTT. Variable domain in full (rest from reference TRBV7-9 and TRBJ1-1): DTGVSQNPRHKITKRGQNVTFRCDPISEHNRLYWYRQTLGQGPEFLTYFQNEAQLEKSRLLSDRFSAERPKGSFSTLEIQRTEQGDSAMYLCASSTVGPNTEAFFGQGTRLTVV.

The chain carries TRBV4-1 and TRBJ2-7, with D perhaps TRBD2 (6 bases). There are 13 residues in the CDR3. Germline V gene sequence: CDR1 MGHRA, CDR2 YSYEKL. V gave up 8 bases and J gave up 1 base, with 12 bases separating them. CDR3 sequence reads: CASARDWSYEQYF. The CDR3 bases are TGCGCCAGCGCGAGGGACTGGTCCTACGAGCAGTACTTC.

The rearrangement joins TRBV10-3 to TRBJ2-4; D not certain. Germline loops: CDR1 ENHRY, CDR2 SYGVKD. Trimming left V 0 bases short and J 4 bases short, with 16 bases between. The CDR3 length is 17 residues. In DNA, the CDR3 is TGTGCCATCAGTGAGTCCCCAAGGGCCGACCAAAAAAACATTCAGTACTTC. Amino acid sequence: CAISESPRADQKNIQYF.

A few counts support this clonotype. The rearrangement uses TRBV27 and TRBJ2-7, with 9 nucleotides matching TRBD2. This CDR3 has 14 residues. After removal of 3 bases from V and 7 bases from J, the junction contained 7 bases not matched to a gene. The germline CDR1 and CDR2 sequences are MNHEY and SMNVEV (reference sequence). The chain's CDR3 is CASSFYSGSSEQYF. The CDR3 DNA reads as TGTGCCAGCAGTTTTTATAGCGGGAGCTCGGAGCAGTACTTC.

This clonotype was detected a few times. The CDR3 nucleotides read TGTGCCAGCAGCGACTTCTCGGGGAGCTACAATGAGCAGTTCTTC. Amino acid sequence: CASSDFSGSYNEQFF. The V call is TRBV7-2, the J call TRBJ2-1; weak D call: TRBD2 (5 bases). This CDR3 has 15 amino acids. V lost 5 bases, J lost 3 bases, and 14 bases lay in between. CDR1 is SGHTA and CDR2 is FQGNSA in the germline V gene.

This clonotype occurred a few times. The chain uses TRBV7-8 and TRBJ2-5; 7 bases are a match to TRBD1. The CDR3 spans 14 residues. Looked up from germline, CDR1 is SGHVS and CDR2 is FQNEAQ. The J segment lost 2 bases and the V segment lost 7 bases, leaving 7 bases of the junction unmatched. The CDR3 protein is CASTLSRGQETQYF. In DNA, the CDR3 is TGTGCCAGCACCCTCAGCAGGGGGCAAGAGACCCAGTACTTC.

The chain carries TRBV5-5 and TRBJ1-1; possible D gene TRBD1, 5 bases. The CDR3 totals 15 residues. Between the trimmed V and J ends, which lost 4 bases and 3 bases, there was a span of 16 bases. The germline CDR1 and CDR2 sequences are SGHKS and YYEKEE (reference sequence). DNA of the CDR3: TGTGCCAGCAGCCCCTGGGGGGGTTCCGACACTGAAGCTTTCTTT. Its protein product is CASSPWGGSDTEAFF.

The chain links TRBV7-9 to TRBJ2-1, with D possibly being TRBD2 (5 bases). This CDR3 region has 13 residues. V lost 4 bases and J lost 7, with 11 bases in between. Per germline, CDR1 SEHNR and CDR2 FQNEAQ (reference sequence). CDR3 nucleotide sequence: TGTGCCAGCAGCTCCGGGATAGAAAATGAGCAGTTCTTC. Translating gives CASSSGIENEQFF.

Only a few counts were recorded for this clonotype. The chain uses TRBV30 and TRBJ2-1; D perhaps matches TRBD2 (5 bases). There are 15 residues in the CDR3. Germline CDR1 reads GTSNPN; CDR2 reads SVGIG (reference sequence). V was pared by 0 bases and J by 3 bases, with 12 bases between. CDR3 DNA: TGTGCCTGGAGTGTTCTAGCAACATACTACAATGAGCAGTTCTTC. Protein product: CAWSVLATYYNEQFF.

The V and J genes are TRBV7-2 and TRBJ2-7; TRBD2 agrees at 7 bases. The germline gives CDR1 SGHTA, CDR2 FQGNSA. The CDR3 length is 14 residues. J was trimmed by 4 bases and V by 5 bases; bases with no gene match: 8. CDR3 sequence (DNA): TGTGCCAGCAGCCCCCGGGACTATAAATACGAGCAGTACTTC. Translating gives CASSPRDYKYEQYF.

The chain couples TRBV4-1 to TRBJ1-5, with D possibly TRBD1 on 5 matching bases. The CDR3 is 14 amino acids. Germline V gives CDR1 MGHRA, CDR2 YSYEKL. Trimming stripped 3 bases from V and 4 bases from J, with 10 bases between. CDR3 sequence reads: CASSQVPGNQPQHF. DNA for the CDR3: TGCGCCAGCAGCCAGGTTCCAGGGAATCAGCCCCAGCATTTT.

This clonotype came up a few times. The CDR3 protein is CASSLGSPTEAFF. CDR3 sequence (DNA): TGTGCCAGCAGTTTAGGGTCGCCCACTGAAGCTTTCTTT. The V and J genes are TRBV28 and TRBJ1-1; D gene ambiguous. Trimming took off 2 bases at V and 4 bases at J, with 8 bases between the two ends. In germline, CDR1 is MDHEN, CDR2 SYDVKM. The CDR3 has 13 amino acids.

This clonotype has more than one count but fewer than ten. The chain has TRBV7-6 and TRBJ2-7, with 7 bases identical to TRBD1. The junction had 7 bases not matched to a gene; V was cut back by 4 bases and J by 4 bases. The CDR3 spans 14 residues. Germline values: CDR1 SGHVS, CDR2 FNYEAQ. The CDR3 DNA follows: TGTGCCAGCAGCTCGACAGGGTTCGATTACGAGCAGTACTTC. Translating it yields CASSSTGFDYEQYF.

The rearrangement uses TRBV13 and TRBJ2-1; TRBD2 agrees at 10 bases. Germline V gene sequence: CDR1 PRHDT, CDR2 FYEKMQ (reference sequence). After removal of 0 bases from V and 1 base from J, the junction contained 3 bases not matched to a gene. The CDR3 covers 17 residues. The CDR3 DNA follows: TGTGCCAGCAGCTTAGGGCCTAGCGGGGGTTCCTACAATGAGCAGTTCTTC. This translates into CASSLGPSGGSYNEQFF.

Remarks on this clonotype: It is likely a read error, because the conserved phenylalanine at the end of the CDR3 is missing. The CDR3 DNA is TGTGCCAGCAGCCTTAGCGGCTCTAGCACAGATACGCAGTATTTA. It codes for CASSLSGSSTDTQYL. The chain combines TRBV7-2 with TRBJ2-3; the D gene is possibly TRBD2 (6 bases). The CDR3 has 15 residues. CDR1 is SGHTA and CDR2 is FQGNSA in the germline V gene. The V gene lost 5 bases and the J gene lost 0 bases, with 12 bases spanning the gap.